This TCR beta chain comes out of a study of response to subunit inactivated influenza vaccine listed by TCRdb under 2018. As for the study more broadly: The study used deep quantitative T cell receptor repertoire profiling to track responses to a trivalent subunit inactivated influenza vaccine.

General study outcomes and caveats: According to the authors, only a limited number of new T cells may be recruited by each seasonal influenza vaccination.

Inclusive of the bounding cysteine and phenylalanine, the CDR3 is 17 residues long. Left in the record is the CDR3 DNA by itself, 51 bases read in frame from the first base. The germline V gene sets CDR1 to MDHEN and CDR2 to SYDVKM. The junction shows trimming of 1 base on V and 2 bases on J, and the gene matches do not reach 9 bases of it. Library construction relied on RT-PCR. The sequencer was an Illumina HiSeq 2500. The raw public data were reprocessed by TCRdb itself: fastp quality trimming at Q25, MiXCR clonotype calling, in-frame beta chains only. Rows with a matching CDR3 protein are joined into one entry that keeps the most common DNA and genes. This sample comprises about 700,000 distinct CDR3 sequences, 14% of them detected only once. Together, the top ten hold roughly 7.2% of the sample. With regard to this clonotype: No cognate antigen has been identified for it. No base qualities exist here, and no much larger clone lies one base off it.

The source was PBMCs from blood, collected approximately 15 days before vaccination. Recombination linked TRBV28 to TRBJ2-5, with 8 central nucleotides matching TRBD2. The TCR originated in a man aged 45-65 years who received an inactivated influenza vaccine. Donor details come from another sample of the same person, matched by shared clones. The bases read TGTGCCAGCAGTTTATTTGGGCTAGCGGGTGTACAAGAGACCCAGTACTTC. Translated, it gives CASSLFGLAGVQETQYF.